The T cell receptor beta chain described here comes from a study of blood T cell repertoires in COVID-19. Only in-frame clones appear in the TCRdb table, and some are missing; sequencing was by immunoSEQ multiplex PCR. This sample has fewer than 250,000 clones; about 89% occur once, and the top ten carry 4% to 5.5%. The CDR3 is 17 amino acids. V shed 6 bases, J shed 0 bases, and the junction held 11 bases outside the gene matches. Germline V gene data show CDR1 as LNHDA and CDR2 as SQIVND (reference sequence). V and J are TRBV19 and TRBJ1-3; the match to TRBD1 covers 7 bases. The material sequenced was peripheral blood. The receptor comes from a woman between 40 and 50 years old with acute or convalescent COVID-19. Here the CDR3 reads CASRRQGWPASGNTIYF. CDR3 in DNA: TGTGCCAGTAGGCGACAGGGTTGGCCGGCCTCTGGAAACACCATATATTTT.